These T cell receptor beta chains were read from a single sample in a study of shared clonotypes between healthy human individuals. The table came from immunoSEQ multiplex PCR; TCRdb's copy has only in-frame clones and leaves some out. Of fewer than 2.5 million clones listed, 80% to 95% are singletons. The source material was naive CD4+ T cells from PBMCs. The receptors shown here come from a man younger than 30 in good health. Some clones in this sample may be carry-over from other donors' samples. Each CDR3 is given without its conserved first and last residue. A D gene is named only where the DNA matches it firmly.

j_call: TRBJ2-7
d_call: -
v_call: TRBV28
cdr3_aa: ASSFRTGIYEQY

j_call: TRBJ2-7
d_call: -
v_call: TRBV5-1
cdr3_aa: ASSLAASAAYEQY

j_call: TRBJ2-2
d_call: -
v_call: TRBV19
cdr3_aa: ASSGRRGATGELF

j_call: TRBJ2-6
d_call: -
v_call: TRBV10-3
cdr3_aa: ATGDSTRGRGANVLT

j_call: TRBJ2-1
d_call: TRBD2
v_call: TRBV27
cdr3_aa: ASSFHPGLAGYNEQF

j_call: TRBJ2-7
d_call: TRBD2
v_call: TRBV2
cdr3_aa: ASRLAGANHEQY

j_call: TRBJ2-3
d_call: -
v_call: TRBV6-6
cdr3_aa: ASRDSPDTQY

j_call: TRBJ2-1
d_call: -
v_call: TRBV7-3
cdr3_aa: ASSLIAGEQF

j_call: TRBJ1-1
d_call: -
v_call: TRBV30
cdr3_aa: AWTVKKEAF

j_call: TRBJ1-1
d_call: TRBD1
v_call: TRBV10-3
cdr3_aa: AISGQGDTEAF

j_call: TRBJ2-1
d_call: -
v_call: TRBV6-1
cdr3_aa: ASSEAQLFNNEQF

j_call: TRBJ1-4
d_call: -
v_call: TRBV5-4
cdr3_aa: ASSPGGGTTNEKLF

j_call: TRBJ2-2
d_call: TRBD2
v_call: TRBV13
cdr3_aa: ASSLVSSGSLHTGELF

j_call: TRBJ2-7
d_call: -
v_call: TRBV5-6
cdr3_aa: ASSLHDRYEQY

j_call: TRBJ1-2
d_call: -
v_call: TRBV28
cdr3_aa: ASSGGPRFYGYT

j_call: TRBJ1-1
d_call: TRBD1
v_call: TRBV6-1
cdr3_aa: ASTSRDRGNTEAF

j_call: TRBJ1-2
d_call: -
v_call: TRBV7-9
cdr3_aa: ASSEGPRGYT

j_call: TRBJ1-5
d_call: -
v_call: TRBV5-1
cdr3_aa: ASSLDGLGPQH

j_call: TRBJ1-2
d_call: -
v_call: TRBV14
cdr3_aa: ASSQGVNYGYT

j_call: TRBJ2-5
d_call: -
v_call: TRBV30
cdr3_aa: AWSAISAATRETQY

j_call: TRBJ2-5
d_call: TRBD2
v_call: TRBV28
cdr3_aa: ASSLWGFRVGRNQETQY

j_call: TRBJ2-7
d_call: -
v_call: TRBV2
cdr3_aa: ASSELGYEQY

j_call: TRBJ1-2
d_call: -
v_call: TRBV5-1
cdr3_aa: ATKVLEGNYGYT

j_call: TRBJ1-5
d_call: -
v_call: TRBV6-5
cdr3_aa: ASSYSTRAGQPQH

j_call: TRBJ2-3
d_call: -
v_call: TRBV6-5
cdr3_aa: ASRENTDTQY

j_call: TRBJ2-1
d_call: -
v_call: TRBV7-3
cdr3_aa: ASSLMRDNEQF

j_call: TRBJ2-3
d_call: -
v_call: TRBV9
cdr3_aa: ASGPGVPDTQY

j_call: TRBJ2-5
d_call: -
v_call: TRBV7-9
cdr3_aa: ASSLGVEETQY